This entry lists 27 T cell receptor beta chains sequenced from one sample in a study of blood T cell repertoires in COVID-19. Some clones are missing from TCRdb's copy, which holds only in-frame ones; the method was immunoSEQ multiplex PCR. Of approximately 81,000 clones in the sample, 90% to 95% were seen once. Source material: peripheral blood. These receptors came from a woman aged 50 to 60 in a cohort sampled during active COVID-19.

The rearrangement joins TRBV3-1 (or the pseudogene TRBV3-2) to TRBJ2-7, with 8 bases matching TRBD1. Germline V lookup: CDR1 LGHDT, CDR2 YNNKEL (reference sequence). The CDR3 has 14 residues. Losses at the gene ends were 4 bases for V and 5 bases for J; bases not matched to a gene: 7. The CDR3 protein is CASSPGQGPHEQYF. CDR3 coding DNA: TGTGCCAGCAGCCCCGGACAGGGCCCCCACGAGCAGTACTTC.

The rearrangement uses TRBV12-3 or TRBV12-4 and TRBJ2-7; 8 bases are a match to TRBD2. V lost 5 bases, J lost 4 bases, and 4 bases stayed unmatched. This CDR3 has 13 amino acids. The CDR3, as DNA: TGTGCCAGCAGTGGGACTAGACGGTACGAGCAGTACTTC. Amino acids: CASSGTRRYEQYF.

For the CDR3, the DNA is TGTGCCAGCAGCCAAGATCGTCTAGCGGGTTCGGAGACCCAGTACTTC. This codes for CASSQDRLAGSETQYF. J is TRBJ2-5 and V is TRBV4-2, with 8 bases identical to TRBD2. V trimming: 0 bases; J trimming: 5 bases; junction bases outside the gene matches: 8. CDR3 length equals 16 residues. Germline CDR1 LGHNA, CDR2 YNFKEQ.

The chain has TRBV21-1 and TRBJ1-2; no check of the table's D call, TRBD1, against the DNA was made. TRBV21-1 is listed as a pseudogene. The CDR3 is 14 amino acids. In DNA, the CDR3 is TGTGCCAGCAGCGTTAGGACACCTAACTATGGCTACACCTTC. This translates into CASSVRTPNYGYTF.

The rearrangement links TRBV3-1 (or the pseudogene TRBV3-2) to TRBJ1-1; TRBD1 aligns across 7 bases. J was trimmed by 0 bases and V by 7 bases; bases with no gene match: 8. CDR1 and CDR2 from the germline V gene are LGHDT and YNNKEL (reference sequence). The CDR3 consists of 15 residues. CDR3 DNA: TGTGCCAGCACCCCTGTGGGACAGCTGAACACTGAAGCTTTCTTT. It specifies CASTPVGQLNTEAFF.

The CDR3 DNA reads TGCGCTAAACGGAAGGGGGCGAGCAATCAGCCCCAGCATTTT. It yields the protein CAKRKGASNQPQHF. J is TRBJ1-5 and V is TRBV23-1, with 7 positions matching TRBD1. TRBV23-1 is identified as an open reading frame with a role that is uncertain. The CDR3 is made up of 14 amino acids.

V gene TRBV10-3 combines with J gene TRBJ2-5; 8 nucleotides align to TRBD1. Trimming cost V 5 bases and J 5 bases; bases outside gene matches: 7. Germline V lookup: CDR1 ENHRY, CDR2 SYGVKD. There are 14 residues in the CDR3. The CDR3 reads CAISSSDRGETQYF. CDR3 DNA sequence: TGTGCCATCAGTTCTAGTGACAGGGGTGAGACCCAGTACTTC.

This sequence joins TRBV11-2 and TRBJ1-2; 7 bases are shared with TRBD1. CDR3 length equals 15 residues. The V and J ends lost 4 bases and 4 bases, in that order; junction bases with no gene match: 9. Germline V gene lookup returns CDR1 SGHAT and CDR2 FQNNGV. The CDR3 sequence is CASSYLRDRGYGYTF. In nucleotides, the CDR3 is TGTGCCAGCAGCTACCTCCGGGACAGAGGCTATGGCTACACCTTC.

The rearrangement joins TRBV7-9 to TRBJ2-5; D possibly corresponds to TRBD2 (6 bases). CDR1 and CDR2 (germline): SEHNR, FQNEAQ (reference sequence). The length of the CDR3 is 14 residues. The V end was cut by 5 bases, the J end by 2 bases, with 12 bases between. CDR3 nucleotides: TGTGCCAGCAGCCCTCGGACTAAGCAAGAGACCCAGTACTTC. It yields the protein CASSPRTKQETQYF.

This sequence joins TRBV18 and TRBJ2-7; 13 bases line up with TRBD2. V shed 3 bases and J 1 base; nucleotides not matched to a gene: 6. The CDR3 has 17 amino acids. Germline V gives CDR1 KGHSH, CDR2 LQKENI. CDR3 nucleotides: TGTGCCAGCTCACCTCGGGGACTAGCGGGGACATCCTACGAGCAGTACTTC. Amino acid sequence: CASSPRGLAGTSYEQYF. Full variable domain (remainder filled in from reference TRBV18 and TRBJ2-7): NAGVMQNPRHLVRRRGQEARLRCSPMKGHSHVYWYRQLPEEGLKFMVYLQKENIIDESGMPKERFSAEFPKEGPSILRIQQVVRGDSAAYFCASSPRGLAGTSYEQYFGPGTRLTVT.

This chain uses TRBV15 with TRBJ2-3, with D maybe TRBD1 (6 bases). CDR1 is LNHNV, CDR2 YYDKDF, per germline (reference sequence). The CDR3 contains 18 residues. V was shortened by 0 bases and J by 3 bases, with 19 bases between the two germline ends. The CDR3: CATSRDRLRWGQTDTQYF. The CDR3 region has the DNA TGTGCCACCAGCAGAGATCGTCTTAGATGGGGGCAGACAGATACGCAGTATTTT.

V gene TRBV28 combines with J gene TRBJ1-2, with TRBD1 matching 11 bases. CDR1 and CDR2 (germline): MDHEN, SYDVKM. CDR3 length: 17 amino acids. V lost 5 bases to trimming and J lost 4 bases; unmatched junction nucleotides: 12. This CDR3 is CASSPTGTGGFTYGYTF. CDR3 DNA sequence: TGTGCCAGCAGTCCGACCGGGACAGGGGGGTTCACCTATGGCTACACCTTC.

V usage is TRBV28 and J usage is TRBJ1-1, with D possibly being TRBD1 (6 bases). The CDR3 is 12 amino acids. The V gene lost 8 bases and the J gene lost 4 bases, with 11 bases spanning the gap. Germline V gives CDR1 MDHEN, CDR2 SYDVKM. The CDR3 here is CASEQGPTEAFF. The DNA for the CDR3 is TGTGCCAGCGAACAGGGTCCCACTGAAGCTTTCTTT.

V gene TRBV6-5 combines with J gene TRBJ2-7, with 7 bases that match TRBD1. V trimming: 7 bases; J trimming: 3 bases; junction bases outside the gene matches: 3. Per germline, CDR1 MNHEY and CDR2 SVGAGI. The CDR3 has 12 residues. CDR3 DNA: TGTGCCAGCAACAGGGGAAGCTACGAGCAGTACTTC. Amino acids: CASNRGSYEQYF.

This clone has a single count. The rearrangement links TRBV7-2 to TRBJ1-1, with 11 nucleotides matching TRBD1. The germline V gene has CDR1 SGHTA and CDR2 FQGNSA. This CDR3 contains 18 residues. The ends lost 5 bases at V and 5 bases at J; junction bases unmatched: 16. The CDR3 DNA reads as TGTGCCAGCAGCGGATTGTGGACAGGGGGCTCGATAAGGACTGAAGCTTTCTTT. Protein sequence: CASSGLWTGGSIRTEAFF.

The J gene is TRBJ1-1, the V gene TRBV6-5; D unclear. The V gene's germline CDR1 is MNHEY and CDR2 SVGAGI. The CDR3 contains 13 residues. Deletions cut 5 bases from V and 1 base from J, with 8 bases between. Here the CDR3 reads CASSRTRNTEAFF. The DNA for the CDR3 is TGTGCCAGCAGTCGAACACGGAACACTGAAGCTTTCTTT.

The chain joins TRBV28 to TRBJ2-4, with D tentatively TRBD2 (6 bases). Trimming took 5 bases from V and 0 from J, leaving 11 bases between them. Per the germline V gene, CDR1 is MDHEN and CDR2 is SYDVKM. This CDR3 has 15 residues. CDR3 sequence: CASSPPGLAKNIQYF. CDR3 DNA sequence: TGTGCCAGCAGTCCTCCGGGACTAGCCAAAAACATTCAGTACTTC.

This chain links TRBV5-1 with TRBJ2-4; tentatively, D is TRBD1 (5 bases). V lost 0 bases and J lost 0, with 19 bases in between. CDR3 length: 19 residues. Germline CDR1 SGHRS, CDR2 YFSETQ. The CDR3 coding sequence is TGCGCCAGCAGCTTGGAAGGGGCCCCCGGTCCTCTAGCCAAAAACATTCAGTACTTC. It is translated as CASSLEGAPGPLAKNIQYF.

The chain recombines TRBV18 with TRBJ2-1, with 7 positions matching TRBD2. Germline V CDR1 and CDR2: KGHSH, LQKENI. The V segment lost 5 bases and the J segment 7 bases; nucleotides outside the gene matches: 14. The CDR3 totals 16 residues. This CDR3 reads CASSGFSGTSGNEQFF. As DNA, the CDR3 is TGTGCCAGCTCAGGGTTCAGCGGGACCTCGGGGAATGAGCAGTTCTTC.

This clone has just one count. The V gene is TRBV6-6, the J gene TRBJ2-7; 8 bases are a match to TRBD1. J was trimmed by 0 bases and V by 6 bases; bases with no gene match: 7. Germline CDR1 MNHNY, CDR2 SVGAGI (reference sequence). The CDR3 totals 15 residues. The CDR3 bases are TGTGCCAGCAGCAGGACAGGGTGGGACTCCTACGAGCAGTACTTC. This sequence encodes CASSRTGWDSYEQYF.

The V and J genes are TRBV9 and TRBJ2-1; D is possibly TRBD1 (5 bases). This CDR3 has 13 amino acids. Trimming removed 0 bases at V and 5 bases at J, with 6 bases between. Germline CDR1 is SGDLS and CDR2 is YYNGEE. CDR3 sequence: CASSVGQNNEQFF. In DNA form, the CDR3 reads TGTGCCAGCAGCGTAGGACAGAACAATGAGCAGTTCTTC.

The chain uses TRBV3-1 (or the pseudogene TRBV3-2) and TRBJ1-2; TRBD1 agrees at 8 bases. This CDR3 region has 14 residues. CDR1 and CDR2 (germline): LGHDT, YNNKEL (reference sequence). V was pared by 8 bases and J by 0 bases, with 5 bases of the junction left unmatched. CDR3 residues: CASYGQGTNYGYTF. CDR3 nucleotide sequence: TGTGCCAGCTACGGACAGGGAACTAACTATGGCTACACCTTC.

The chain carries TRBV29-1 and TRBJ2-7; unclear D gene. This CDR3 has 12 amino acids. Per the germline V gene, CDR1 is SQVTM and CDR2 is ANQGSEA. V lost 6 bases and J 5 bases, leaving 14 bases between the germline ends. CDR3 coding DNA: TGCAGCGTCCAAAGCGTGGAGCACGAGCAGTACTTC. Translation: CSVQSVEHEQYF.

The chain has TRBV6-5 and TRBJ2-2, with D uncertain. V lost 6 bases and J lost 0, with 8 bases in between. The CDR3 runs 14 residues. Germline lookup yields CDR1 MNHEY and CDR2 SVGAGI. CDR3 region: CASRPAANTGELFF. In nucleotides, the CDR3 is TGTGCCAGCAGGCCTGCGGCGAACACCGGGGAGCTGTTTTTT.

This chain links TRBV21-1 with TRBJ2-2; TRBD1, the table's D call, lacks a check against the DNA. TRBV21-1 is a pseudogene locus. This CDR3 has 16 residues. CDR3 nucleotide sequence: TGTGCCAGCAGCAAAGTGTGGCAAGTGAACACCGGGGAGCTGTTTTTT. Protein product: CASSKVWQVNTGELFF.

This clone has a single count. The chain employs TRBV2 and TRBJ2-3; weak D call: TRBD1 (5 bases). The CDR3 has 15 amino acids. Germline CDR1 and CDR2: SNHLY and FYNNEI. With 3 bases removed from V and 1 base from J, the gap between germline ends came to 11 bases. CDR3 DNA: TGTGCCAGCAGTGACGTATGGGGCCGCACAGATACGCAGTATTTT. Protein sequence: CASSDVWGRTDTQYF. The full variable domain, in which reference TRBV2 and TRBJ2-3 provide the parts outside the CDR3, is EPEVTQTPSHQVTQMGQEVILRCVPISNHLYFYWYRQILGQKVEFLVSFYNNEISEKSEIFDDQFSVERPDGSNFTLKIRSTKLEDSAMYFCASSDVWGRTDTQYFGPGTRLTVL.

V is TRBV5-1 and J is TRBJ2-5, with a possible D match to TRBD1 (5 bases). Trimming pared 4 bases from V and 3 bases from J, leaving 19 bases between. Looked up from germline, CDR1 is SGHRS and CDR2 is YFSETQ. The CDR3 loop spans 16 amino acids. Written as DNA, the CDR3 is TGCGCCAGCAGCATACTAACGACCCGCAGGGAAGAGACCCAGTACTTC. Translated: CASSILTTRREETQYF.